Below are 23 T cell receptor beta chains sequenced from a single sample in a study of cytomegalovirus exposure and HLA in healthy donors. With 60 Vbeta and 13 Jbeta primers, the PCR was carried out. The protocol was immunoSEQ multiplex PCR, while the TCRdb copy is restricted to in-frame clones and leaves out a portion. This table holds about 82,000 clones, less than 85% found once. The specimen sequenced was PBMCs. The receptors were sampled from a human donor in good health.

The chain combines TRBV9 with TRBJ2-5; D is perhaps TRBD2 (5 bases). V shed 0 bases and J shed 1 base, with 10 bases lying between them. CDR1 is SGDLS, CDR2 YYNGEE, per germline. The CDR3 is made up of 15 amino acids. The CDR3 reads CASSVARTFQETQYF. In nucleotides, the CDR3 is TGTGCCAGCAGCGTAGCTAGGACTTTCCAAGAGACCCAGTACTTC.

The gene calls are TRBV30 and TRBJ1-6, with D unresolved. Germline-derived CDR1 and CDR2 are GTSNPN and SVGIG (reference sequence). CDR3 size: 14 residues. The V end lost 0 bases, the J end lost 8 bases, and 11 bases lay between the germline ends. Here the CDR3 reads CAWSVRGEDSPLHF. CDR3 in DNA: TGTGCCTGGAGTGTACGTGGGGAGGATTCACCCCTCCACTTT.

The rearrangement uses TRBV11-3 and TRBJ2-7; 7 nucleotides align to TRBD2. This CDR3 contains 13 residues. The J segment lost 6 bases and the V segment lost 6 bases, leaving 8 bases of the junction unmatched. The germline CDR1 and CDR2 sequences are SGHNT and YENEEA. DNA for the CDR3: TGTGCCAGCAGTCCCTCTTCGGGGGGCGAGCAGTACTTC. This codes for CASSPSSGGEQYF.

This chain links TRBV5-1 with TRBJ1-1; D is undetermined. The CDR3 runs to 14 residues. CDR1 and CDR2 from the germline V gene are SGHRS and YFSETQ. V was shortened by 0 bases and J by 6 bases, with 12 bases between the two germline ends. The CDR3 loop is CASSLGGKSPEAFF. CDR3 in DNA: TGCGCCAGCAGCTTGGGAGGAAAATCCCCTGAAGCTTTCTTT.

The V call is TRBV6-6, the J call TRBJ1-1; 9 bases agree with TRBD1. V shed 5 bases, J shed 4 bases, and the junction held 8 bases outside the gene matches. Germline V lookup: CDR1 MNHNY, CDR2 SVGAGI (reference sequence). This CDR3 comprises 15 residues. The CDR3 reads CASSPGTGRGTEAFF. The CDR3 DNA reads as TGTGCCAGCAGTCCCGGGACAGGGAGAGGCACTGAAGCTTTCTTT.

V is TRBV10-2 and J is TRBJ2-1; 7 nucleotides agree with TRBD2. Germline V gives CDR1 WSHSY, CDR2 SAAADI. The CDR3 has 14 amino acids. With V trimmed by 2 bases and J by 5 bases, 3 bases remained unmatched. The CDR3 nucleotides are TGCGCCAGCAGTGAGCTCCGGGGGGACAATGAGCAGTTCTTC. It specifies CASSELRGDNEQFF.

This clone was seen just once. CDR3: CASSALGGATNEKLFF. In nucleotides, the CDR3 is TGTGCCAGCAGCGCCCTAGGGGGCGCAACTAATGAAAAACTGTTTTTT. The chain combines TRBV9 with TRBJ1-4, with 7 bases identical to TRBD1. V lost 3 bases and J lost 0; bases outside the gene matches: 5. The CDR3 spans 16 residues. CDR1 is SGDLS, CDR2 YYNGEE, per germline. Full variable domain (rest looked up from reference TRBV9 and TRBJ1-4): DSGVTQTPKHLITATGQRVTLRCSPRSGDLSVYWYQQSLDQGLQFLIQYYNGEERAKGNILERFSAQQFPDLHSELNLSSLELGDSALYFCASSALGGATNEKLFFGSGTQLSVL.

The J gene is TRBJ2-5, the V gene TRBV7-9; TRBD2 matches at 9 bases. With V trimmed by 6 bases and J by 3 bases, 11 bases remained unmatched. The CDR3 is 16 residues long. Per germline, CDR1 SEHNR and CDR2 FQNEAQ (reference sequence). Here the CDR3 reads CASSYILAGVKETQYF. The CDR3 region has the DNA TGTGCCAGCAGTTATATACTAGCGGGCGTAAAAGAGACCCAGTACTTC.

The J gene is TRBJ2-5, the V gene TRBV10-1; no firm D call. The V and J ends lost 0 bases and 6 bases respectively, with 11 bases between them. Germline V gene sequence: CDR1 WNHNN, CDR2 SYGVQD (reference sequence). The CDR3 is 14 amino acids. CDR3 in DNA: TGCGCCAGCAGTGAGTCGACTCGAGGAAAGACCCAGTACTTC. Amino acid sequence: CASSESTRGKTQYF.

The CDR3 loop is CASSARDRETEAFF. The CDR3 bases are TGTGCCAGCAGCGCCCGGGACAGGGAGACTGAAGCTTTCTTT. The chain is built from TRBV9 and TRBJ1-1, with TRBD1 matching over 9 bases. CDR1 is SGDLS and CDR2 is YYNGEE in the germline V gene. With V trimmed by 3 bases and J by 5 bases, 5 bases remained unmatched. The CDR3 runs 14 residues.

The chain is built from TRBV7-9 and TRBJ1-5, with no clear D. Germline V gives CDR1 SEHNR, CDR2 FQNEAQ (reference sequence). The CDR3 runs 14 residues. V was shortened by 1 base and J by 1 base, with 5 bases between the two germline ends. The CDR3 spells CASSLGASNQPQHF. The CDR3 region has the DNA TGTGCCAGCAGCTTAGGGGCAAGCAATCAGCCCCAGCATTTT.

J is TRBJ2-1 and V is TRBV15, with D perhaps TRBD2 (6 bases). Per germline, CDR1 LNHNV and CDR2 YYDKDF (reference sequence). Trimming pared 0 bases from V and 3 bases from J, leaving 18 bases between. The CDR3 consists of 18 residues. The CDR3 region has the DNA TGTGCCACCAGCAGAGATACCCAGGGCGGGGTTATCTACAATGAGCAGTTCTTC. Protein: CATSRDTQGGVIYNEQFF.

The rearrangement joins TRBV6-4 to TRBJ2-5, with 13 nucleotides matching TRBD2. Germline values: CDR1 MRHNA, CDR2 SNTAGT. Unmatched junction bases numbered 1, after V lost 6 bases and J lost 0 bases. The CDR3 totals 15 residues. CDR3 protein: CASSGLAGDQETQYF. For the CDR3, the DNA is TGTGCCAGCAGCGGACTAGCGGGGGACCAAGAGACCCAGTACTTC.

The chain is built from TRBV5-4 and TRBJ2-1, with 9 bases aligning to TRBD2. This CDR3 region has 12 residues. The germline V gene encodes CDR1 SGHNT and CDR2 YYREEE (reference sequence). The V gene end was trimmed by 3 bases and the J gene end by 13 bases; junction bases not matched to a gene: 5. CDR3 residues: CASSYERGVQFF. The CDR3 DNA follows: TGTGCCAGCAGCTACGAGCGGGGGGTCCAGTTCTTC.

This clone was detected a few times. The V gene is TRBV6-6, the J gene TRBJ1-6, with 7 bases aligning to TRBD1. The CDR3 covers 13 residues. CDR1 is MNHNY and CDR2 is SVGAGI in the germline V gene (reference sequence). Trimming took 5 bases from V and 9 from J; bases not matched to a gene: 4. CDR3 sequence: CASSIDRVSPLHF. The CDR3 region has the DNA TGTGCCAGCAGTATCGACAGGGTTTCACCCCTCCACTTT.

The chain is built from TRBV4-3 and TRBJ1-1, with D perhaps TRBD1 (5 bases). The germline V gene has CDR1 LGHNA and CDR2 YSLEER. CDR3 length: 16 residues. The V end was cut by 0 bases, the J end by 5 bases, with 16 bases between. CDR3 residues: CASSQEKSGIGTEAFF. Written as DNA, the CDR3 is TGCGCCAGCAGCCAAGAAAAATCAGGGATTGGAACTGAAGCTTTCTTT.

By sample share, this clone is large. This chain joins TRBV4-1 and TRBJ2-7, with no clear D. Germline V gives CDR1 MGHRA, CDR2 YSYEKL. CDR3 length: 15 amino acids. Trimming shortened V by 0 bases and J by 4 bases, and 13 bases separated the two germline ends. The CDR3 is CASSQEEFKTYEQYF. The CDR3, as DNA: TGCGCCAGCAGCCAAGAAGAGTTCAAAACTTACGAGCAGTACTTC.

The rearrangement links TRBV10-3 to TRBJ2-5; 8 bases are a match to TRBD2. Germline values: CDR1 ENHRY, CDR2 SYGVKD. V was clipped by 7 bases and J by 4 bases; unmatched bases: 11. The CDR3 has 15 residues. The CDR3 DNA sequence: TGTGCCATCATCACCACCGGGAGGGGGTCAGAGACCCAGTACTTC. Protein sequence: CAIITTGRGSETQYF.

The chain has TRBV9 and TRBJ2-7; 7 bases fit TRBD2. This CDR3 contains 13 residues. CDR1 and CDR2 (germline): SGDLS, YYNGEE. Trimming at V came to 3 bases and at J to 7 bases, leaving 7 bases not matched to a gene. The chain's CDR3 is CASSAGGVGEQYF. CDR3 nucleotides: TGTGCCAGCAGCGCGGGGGGAGTGGGGGAGCAGTACTTC.

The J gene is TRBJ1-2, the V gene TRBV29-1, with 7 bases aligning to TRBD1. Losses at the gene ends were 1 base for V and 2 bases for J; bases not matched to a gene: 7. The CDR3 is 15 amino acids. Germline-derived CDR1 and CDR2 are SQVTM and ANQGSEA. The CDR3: CSVEGGQGDNYGYTF. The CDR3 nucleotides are TGCAGCGTTGAAGGTGGGCAGGGGGACAACTATGGCTACACCTTC.

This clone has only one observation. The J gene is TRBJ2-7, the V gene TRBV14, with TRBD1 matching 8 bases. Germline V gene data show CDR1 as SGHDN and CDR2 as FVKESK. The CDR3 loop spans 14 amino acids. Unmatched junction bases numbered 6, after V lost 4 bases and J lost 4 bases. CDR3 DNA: TGTGCCAGCAGCCCGCGGACAGGGAATTACGAGCAGTACTTC. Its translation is CASSPRTGNYEQYF.

In DNA, the CDR3 is TGTGCCAGCAGTGAAAGGGAGGGGACTGAGCAGTTCTTC. It translates to CASSEREGTEQFF. The genes are TRBV2 and TRBJ2-1; 7 bases map to TRBD2. The V gene's germline CDR1 is SNHLY and CDR2 FYNNEI. There are 13 residues in the CDR3. The V segment lost 2 bases and the J segment 9 bases; nucleotides outside the gene matches: 4. The full variable domain, completed using reference TRBV2 and TRBJ2-1, is EPEVTQTPSHQVTQMGQEVILRCVPISNHLYFYWYRQILGQKVEFLVSFYNNEISEKSEIFDDQFSVERPDGSNFTLKIRSTKLEDSAMYFCASSEREGTEQFFGPGTRLTVL.

The DNA for the CDR3 is TGTGCCAGCAGCGTAAAGAACACTGCGGACACTGAAGCTTTCTTT. Translated, it gives CASSVKNTADTEAFF. The V gene is TRBV9, the J gene TRBJ1-1; D unclear. The germline gives CDR1 SGDLS, CDR2 YYNGEE. V was trimmed by 1 base and J by 3 bases, leaving 13 bases between them. This CDR3 spans 15 amino acids.